A single sample gave rise to the 4 T cell receptor beta chains below, sequenced in a study of OX40 agonist ivuxolimab in advanced cancers. TCRdb keeps only in-frame clones here, not all; method: immunoSEQ multiplex PCR. The sample lists around 69,000 clones; approximately 86% were seen once. The sequencing used CD4+ or CD8+ T cells sorted from blood, collected in a trial of the OX40 agonist ivuxolimab. Receptors were obtained from an adult with an advanced solid tumor such as melanoma, head and neck, liver or kidney cancer.

V usage is TRBV4-1 and J usage is TRBJ2-5; 7 bases fit TRBD1. The trim removed 1 base at V and 7 bases at J, leaving 12 bases unmatched. The CDR3 covers 16 residues. Germline CDR1 and CDR2: MGHRA and YSYEKL. This CDR3 is CASSQGDSSTWGTQYF. In DNA form, the CDR3 reads TGCGCCAGCAGCCAAGGGGACAGTAGTACCTGGGGGACCCAGTACTTC.

In DNA, the CDR3 is TGTGCCAGCAGCTTATGGCAGGGTAATCAGCCCCAGCATTTT. Its translation: CASSLWQGNQPQHF. The rearrangement uses TRBV7-2 and TRBJ1-5, with D tentatively TRBD1 (5 bases). This CDR3 has 14 amino acids. Trimming took off 2 bases at V and 4 bases at J, with 9 bases between the two ends. Germline CDR1 reads SGHTA; CDR2 reads FQGNSA. Drawing the rest from reference TRBV7-2 and TRBJ1-5, the complete variable domain is GAGVSQSPSNKVTEKGKDVELRCDPISGHTALYWYRQSLGQGLEFLIYFQGNSAPDKSGLPSDRFSAERTGGSVSTLTIQRTQQEDSAVYLCASSLWQGNQPQHFGDGTRLSIL.

The rearrangement links TRBV2 to TRBJ2-3; D ambiguous. With 2 bases removed from V and 4 bases from J, the gap between germline ends came to 4 bases. Germline-derived CDR1 and CDR2 are SNHLY and FYNNEI. The CDR3 loop spans 12 amino acids. CDR3 sequence: CASSELADTQYF. The CDR3 coding sequence is TGTGCCAGCAGTGAATTGGCAGATACGCAGTATTTT.

The chain uses TRBV19 and TRBJ2-7, with D possibly TRBD2 on 5 matching bases. The germline V gene encodes CDR1 LNHDA and CDR2 SQIVND (reference sequence). CDR3 length: 16 residues. V lost 5 bases to trimming and J lost 4 bases, with 21 bases between them. The CDR3 loop reads CASSSGLLGGWYEQYF. The CDR3 nucleotides are TGTGCCAGTAGTTCTGGACTCCTCGGAGGTTGGTACGAGCAGTACTTC.